The clone carrying this T cell receptor beta chain counts as hyperexpanded. This record belongs to a study of human CD4 T cells and Enterobacteriaceae. Assay used: immunoSEQ multiplex PCR; TCRdb lists only in-frame clones, some missing. The data show some 200 clones, 45% to 55% seen once. FACS sorting after 6-7 days collected CFSE-low CD25+ ICOS+ proliferating activated T cells. At a 2:1 ratio, CFSE-labeled memory CD4+ T cells were cultured with irradiated autologous monocytes pulsed with antigen. All CD4+ cells other than CD45RA+CCR7+CD95- naive cells were sorted as memory, over 95% pure. From germline, CDR1 is MRHNA and CDR2 SNTAGT. V lost 0 bases to trimming and J lost 4 bases; unmatched junction nucleotides: 11. The CDR3 consists of 18 residues.

The chain carries TRBV6-4 and TRBJ2-3, with 9 bases lining up with TRBD2. The receptor was isolated from a human donor in good health. Specimen: bacteria-reactive CD4+ T cells grown in culture. The sample's subset: CFSE-low proliferating memory CD4 T cells sorted after in vitro stimulation with a heat-inactivated bacterium or M. tuberculosis lysate. In DNA form, the CDR3 reads TGTGCCAGCAGTGACTCTGGGCGGGGGGGCCCGTTGGCAGATACGCAGTATTTT. Translated: CASSDSGRGGPLADTQYF.